The sequence of this T cell receptor (beta chain) was determined in a study of T cells in Graves' hyperthyroidism and ophthalmopathy (dated by TCRdb to about 2019). About the investigation overall: Peripheral blood was collected at initial diagnosis, before any treatment. To identify distinguishing TCR V-J signatures, a discovery cohort of about 100 patients was used, comprising 43 with Graves' ophthalmopathy and around 57 with stable Graves' hyperthyroidism. Prospective prediction of ophthalmopathy was tested in an independent validation cohort of 18 to 20 hyperthyroidism patients and 15 to 17 patients who later progressed to ophthalmopathy. The 95 to 100 discovery patients were divided at random into training and test sets in a 7:3 ratio. Thyroid tissue and blood T-cell repertoires from six Graves' hyperthyroidism patients were also compared in the study. After blood sampling, hyperthyroidism patients were treated with methimazole at a starting dose of 30 mg daily, and ophthalmopathy patients were treated with high-dose intravenous methylprednisolone. The paper reports TCR Vbeta CDR3 sequencing of approximately 130 peripheral blood samples: 43 ophthalmopathy, under 80 hyperthyroidism and 17 progressor patients.

The germline V gene gives CDR1 as SGHRS and CDR2 as YFSETQ. Trimming removed 4 bases from V and 1 base from J, leaving 11 bases between the germline ends. From cysteine to phenylalanine, the CDR3 is 14 amino acids long. Solely the CDR3 DNA is kept, with 42 bases framed from the first base. Comment on this clonotype: The antigen it binds to is not known. Base qualities are not provided; no much larger clone lies one nucleotide away.

Amplification of TCR beta CDR3 regions was carried out from RNA transcripts. The TCR CDR3 was subjected to a first round of RT-PCR using the HTBI primer set and the Qiagen OneStep RT-PCR kit. The libraries were constructed in a second round of multiplex PCR and then size-selected and purified. Sequencing of the libraries was done on an Illumina HiSeq2000 using paired-end 100 bp reads. From the authors' description of their analysis: Raw data were processed with SOAPnuke, discarding reads with adapters, uncalled bases, mean Phred below 15, or no exact constant-primer or identifier match. COPE v1.2.5 was used to merge high-quality paired reads, and clonotypes were defined as unique nucleotide sequences. Clonotypes were aligned to IMGT TRBV, TRBD and TRBJ reference segments using MiTCR v1.1. The analysis was restricted to V-J combinations with a frequency above 0.0001, which together covered 99% to 99.2% of the repertoires. A TCS score was defined as the ratio of F50 (clonal expansion) to E x V (chaos), with BLOSUM62-based TCRdist applied between CDR3 peptides within each V-J. Welch's t-statistics and random forest reduced several hundred V-J features to some 14, which were used in a naive Bayes classifier (R e1071). TCRdb reran the public reads through fastp at Q25 and MiXCR, keeping productive beta chains. Each entry is one CDR3 protein sequence, shown with its most common DNA and genes. The V and J calls come from TCRdb's annotation, not from the publication. Across this sample there are 600,000 to 650,000 distinct CDR3 sequences, with less than 25% seen only once. The ten largest clones represent approximately 30% of the sample.

Ophthalmopathy patients had moderately to severely active disease, Clinical Activity Score of at least 3, NOSPECS grade of at least 4, and duration under 3 months. Any patient with an uncontrolled infection, another autoimmune disease, pregnancy or lactation was excluded. Diagnoses relied on clinical symptoms, serum thyroxine and TRAb, thyroid ultrasound and orbital computed tomography. Ficoll-Paque density gradient centrifugation was used to isolate PBMCs from 8 to 10 ml of fresh peripheral blood. Total RNA was extracted with Trizol reagent, and quality was checked on an Agilent 2100 Bioanalyzer. Summary of the overall study and its limitations: In validation, the model predicted progression to ophthalmopathy a median of about 6 months before onset, with around 70% sensitivity and 72.22% specificity. Most expanded thyroid clonotypes (frequency above 0.001) were also found in blood, which suggests that blood repertoires may mirror thyroid immune responses. No statistical method was used to fix the sample size in advance, and group allocation was not hidden from the investigators. A model built on a 13 V-J signature distinguished ophthalmopathy from stable hyperthyroidism, reaching 85% to 90% sensitivity and about 81% specificity in cross-validation and 80%/75% in testing.

This clonotype originated in a man aged 25 to 45 with Graves' ophthalmopathy. Source material: blood. The chain joins TRBV5-1 to TRBJ1-1, with TRBD1 perhaps the D gene, on 5 matching bases. The bases are TGCGCCAGCAGCGCCGCAGGGACGAACACTGAAGCTTTCTTT. It specifies CASSAAGTNTEAFF.